This T cell receptor beta chain stems from a study of graft-versus-host responses after intestinal transplantation. As for the study in general: Every recipient had anti-thymocyte globulin induction and 2 to 4 years of tacrolimus plus steroids.

The trim removed 5 bases at V and 1 base at J, leaving 4 bases unmatched. Germline V CDR1 and CDR2: MDHEN, SYDVKM. The CDR3 runs to 14 residues. Only in-frame clones appear in the TCRdb table, and some are missing; sequencing was by immunoSEQ multiplex PCR. Of over 9,500 clones in the sample, roughly 83% were seen once. The sequencing here drew on PBMCs, taken around 300 days after intestinal transplant. The clonotype originates from a human patient who received an intestinal transplant, so some T cells may come from the graft donor. The V gene is TRBV28, the J gene TRBJ1-1; 7 bases fit TRBD1. The CDR3 nucleotides read TGTGCCAGCAGTCCAGGGACAGCGAACACTGAAGCTTTCTTT. Translation gives CASSPGTANTEAFF.